Following are 29 T cell receptor beta chains from one sample sequenced in a study of CD8 T cells in Susac syndrome. RNA, at roughly 0.5 to 1 ug, was reverse transcribed with random hexamers. TCRdb reprocessed the immunoSEQ multiplex PCR reads with MiXCR, giving one entry per CDR3 protein. The table includes 90,000 or so distinct CDR3 sequences, 80% to 95% detected once. What was sequenced was CD8+ T cells from PBMCs. The receptors were sampled from a human donor in good health.

The chain joins TRBV5-6 to TRBJ2-7, with 9 bases fitting TRBD1. The CDR3 extends over 17 amino acids. Germline CDR1 SGHDT, CDR2 YYEEEE. Losses at the gene ends were 4 bases for V and 2 bases for J; bases not matched to a gene: 13. CDR3 DNA: TGTGCCAGCAGCGGGGGAAGTTCGGGGACAGGGACCTACGAGCAGTACTTC. Amino acid sequence: CASSGGSSGTGTYEQYF. Full variable domain (rest looked up from reference TRBV5-6 and TRBJ2-7): DAGVTQSPTHLIKTRGQQVTLRCSPKSGHDTVSWYQQALGQGPQFIFQYYEEEERQRGNFPDRFSGHQFPNYSSELNVNALLLGDSALYLCASSGGSSGTGTYEQYFGPGTRLTVT.

The rearrangement uses TRBV3-1 and TRBJ1-2; 7 nucleotides line up with TRBD1. The CDR3 contains 15 residues. Germline values: CDR1 LGHDT, CDR2 YNNKEL (reference sequence). Germline trimming cut 3 bases from V and 5 bases from J; bases unmatched to any gene: 9. The CDR3 spells CASSQPGQEIYGYTF. The CDR3 nucleotides read TGTGCCAGCAGCCAGCCCGGACAGGAAATTTATGGCTACACCTTC.

V is TRBV27 and J is TRBJ2-1; either TRBD1 or TRBD2 may fit D (6 bases each). Germline CDR1 MNHEY, CDR2 SMNVEV (reference sequence). Trimming took off 1 base at V and 1 base at J, with 11 bases between the two ends. The CDR3 spans 16 residues. The chain's CDR3 is CASSLWGATSYNEQFF. Written as DNA, the CDR3 is TGTGCCAGCAGTTTATGGGGGGCAACGTCCTACAATGAGCAGTTCTTC.

The chain is built from TRBV24-1 and TRBJ1-2; TRBD1 matches at 8 bases. Germline CDR1 reads KGHDR; CDR2 reads SFDVKD. This CDR3 comprises 13 residues. V lost 7 bases to trimming and J lost 8 bases; unmatched junction nucleotides: 8. Here the CDR3 DNA reads TGTGCCACCAGAACAGGACAGGGCGACGGCTACACCTTC. It specifies CATRTGQGDGYTF.

This clonotype was seen only once. This chain uses TRBV4-1 with TRBJ2-3, with 8 bases that match TRBD2. V dropped 5 bases and J dropped 0; count of bases not matched to a gene: 7. The CDR3 spans 16 residues. CDR1 and CDR2 (germline): MGHRA, YSYEKL. The chain's CDR3 is CASSKRGPTSTDTQYF. Here the CDR3 DNA reads TGCGCCAGCAGCAAGCGGGGGCCTACTAGCACAGATACGCAGTATTTT.

This chain uses TRBV6-5 with TRBJ1-1, with 7 positions matching TRBD1. The CDR3 is made up of 13 amino acids. Germline V CDR1 and CDR2: MNHEY, SVGAGI. V shed 4 bases, J shed 9 bases, and the junction held 8 bases outside the gene matches. CDR3 bases: TGTGCCAGCAGTTTCGCACAGGGGATTAAAGCTTTCTTT. Residues: CASSFAQGIKAFF.

The rearrangement uses TRBV19 and TRBJ2-2; D is perhaps TRBD2 (6 bases). Germline-derived CDR1 and CDR2 are LNHDA and SQIVND (reference sequence). This CDR3 contains 14 residues. The V gene lost 3 bases and the J gene lost 8 bases, with 13 bases spanning the gap. This CDR3 reads CASSMEGIIGELFF. CDR3 nucleotides: TGTGCCAGTAGTATGGAGGGGATCATAGGGGAGCTGTTTTTT.

The V and J genes are TRBV2 and TRBJ1-2, with no clear D. CDR1 is SNHLY, CDR2 FYNNEI, per germline. The CDR3 length is 13 residues. Deletions cut 8 bases from V and 0 bases from J, with 10 bases between. As DNA, the CDR3 is TGTGCCAGCCTGCAGACCTCTAACTATGGCTACACCTTC. It is translated as CASLQTSNYGYTF.

This chain joins TRBV7-9 and TRBJ1-1, with no clear D. Germline V gene sequence: CDR1 SEHNR, CDR2 FQNEAQ (reference sequence). CDR3 length: 10 residues. Trimming left V 3 bases short and J 6 bases short, with 2 bases between. The CDR3 DNA reads TGTGCCAGCAGCTTCCCTGAAGCTTTCTTT. Translating gives CASSFPEAFF. The whole variable domain, filled in from reference TRBV7-9 and TRBJ1-1, reads DTGVSQNPRHKITKRGQNVTFRCDPISEHNRLYWYRQTLGQGPEFLTYFQNEAQLEKSRLLSDRFSAERPKGSFSTLEIQRTEQGDSAMYLCASSFPEAFFGQGTRLTVV.

The genes are TRBV27 and TRBJ1-1, with D perhaps matching TRBD1 (6 bases). V lost 0 bases, J lost 1 base, and 9 bases lay in between. CDR3 size: 15 residues. Germline CDR1 MNHEY, CDR2 SMNVEV (reference sequence). The DNA for the CDR3 is TGTGCCAGCAGTTTATCCCCCAGGGGGAACACTGAAGCTTTCTTT. Amino acids: CASSLSPRGNTEAFF.

The V gene is TRBV27, the J gene TRBJ1-6, with D possibly being TRBD1 (5 bases). Per germline, CDR1 MNHEY and CDR2 SMNVEV (reference sequence). This CDR3 is 15 amino acids long. The V end lost 8 bases, the J end lost 4 bases, and 15 bases lay between the germline ends. DNA for the CDR3: TGTGCCAGCTCCTTTGGGGGGGGTTATAATTCACCCCTCCACTTT. Protein: CASSFGGGYNSPLHF.

This rearrangement joins TRBV27 to TRBJ1-1, with a possible D match to TRBD1 (6 bases). V was cut by 5 bases and J by 2 bases, with 15 bases left in between. The CDR3 length is 15 residues. The germline V gene has CDR1 MNHEY and CDR2 SMNVEV (reference sequence). CDR3 amino acids: CASSTVGGRNTEAFF. The DNA of the CDR3 is TGTGCCAGCAGTACGGTCGGGGGGCGAAACACTGAAGCTTTCTTT.

The chain joins TRBV13 to TRBJ1-1; no clear D gene. The V gene's germline CDR1 is PRHDT and CDR2 FYEKMQ (reference sequence). V shed 6 bases and J shed 0 bases, with 5 bases lying between them. The CDR3 consists of 12 residues. The CDR3 region has the DNA TGTGCCAGCAGTTTTATGAACACTGAAGCTTTCTTT. Its translation: CASSFMNTEAFF.

The rearrangement uses TRBV20-1 and TRBJ2-3; D call uncertain. This CDR3 region has 14 residues. V was cut by 2 bases and J by 4 bases, with 13 bases left in between. The V gene's germline CDR1 is DFQATT and CDR2 SNEGSKA (reference sequence). The CDR3 nucleotides are TGCAGTGCTAGATCCAGAACCAGAGCAGATACGCAGTATTTT. Encoded protein: CSARSRTRADTQYF.

V gene TRBV4-1 combines with J gene TRBJ1-1; no firm D call. The V and J ends lost 1 base and 2 bases respectively, with 8 bases between them. The CDR3 covers 14 residues. Germline V gives CDR1 MGHRA, CDR2 YSYEKL. CDR3: CASSQVEVNTEAFF. CDR3 bases: TGCGCCAGCAGCCAAGTCGAGGTAAACACTGAAGCTTTCTTT.

V is TRBV19 and J is TRBJ1-5; 7 bases fit TRBD1. Germline V lookup: CDR1 LNHDA, CDR2 SQIVND (reference sequence). The length of the CDR3 is 14 residues. The V segment lost 7 bases and the J segment 5 bases; nucleotides outside the gene matches: 8. The CDR3 nucleotides read TGTGCCAGTACCCGGACAGGACCTCATCAGCCCCAGCATTTT. The encoded protein is CASTRTGPHQPQHF. Full variable domain (outside the CDR3, taken from reference TRBV19 and TRBJ1-5): DGGITQSPKYLFRKEGQNVTLSCEQNLNHDAMYWYRQDPGQGLRLIYYSQIVNDFQKGDIAEGYSVSREKKESFPLTVTSAQKNPTAFYLCASTRTGPHQPQHFGDGTRLSIL.

This chain links TRBV3-1 with TRBJ2-5; 14 bases line up with TRBD2. The J segment lost 5 bases and the V segment lost 3 bases, leaving 26 bases of the junction unmatched. The CDR3 extends over 23 amino acids. The germline CDR1 and CDR2 sequences are LGHDT and YNNKEL (reference sequence). The CDR3 region is CASSHIGGTVGLAGAYDSETQYF. The CDR3 DNA reads TGTGCCAGCAGCCATATCGGGGGCACGGTGGGACTAGCGGGGGCATATGATTCGGAGACCCAGTACTTC.

This clonotype was counted a single time. The chain joins TRBV5-5 to TRBJ1-1, with D possibly being TRBD1 (6 bases). V gave up 3 bases and J gave up 2 bases, with 11 bases separating them. The CDR3 has 14 amino acids. The germline CDR1 and CDR2 sequences are SGHKS and YYEKEE (reference sequence). CDR3 residues: CASSSTGSNTEAFF. The CDR3 DNA reads as TGTGCCAGCAGCTCGACAGGCTCTAACACTGAAGCTTTCTTT.

The chain combines TRBV29-1 with TRBJ2-3, with 7 bases aligning to TRBD1. V lost 0 bases and J lost 2; bases outside the gene matches: 5. CDR3 length: 15 amino acids. Germline values: CDR1 SQVTM, CDR2 ANQGSEA. The CDR3 nucleotides read TGCAGCGTTGAAGAATGGGGACAGATCACAGATACGCAGTATTTT. Amino acids: CSVEEWGQITDTQYF.

The rearrangement links TRBV6-5 to TRBJ1-1, with 9 bases lining up with TRBD1. The length of the CDR3 is 12 residues. From germline, CDR1 is MNHEY and CDR2 SVGAGI. V was clipped by 3 bases and J by 14 bases; unmatched bases: 7. The CDR3 DNA follows: TGTGCCAGCAGTTATCCGGGACAGGGAGAGTTCTTT. Translation gives CASSYPGQGEFF.

The chain is built from TRBV25-1 and TRBJ1-1; unclear D gene. The germline V and J ends were trimmed by 6 bases and 0 bases, with 11 bases remaining between them. CDR3 length: 14 residues. Per germline, CDR1 MGHDK and CDR2 SYGVNS. This CDR3 is CASSLSTVNTEAFF. CDR3 sequence (DNA): TGTGCCAGCAGCTTGTCTACAGTGAACACTGAAGCTTTCTTT.

V is TRBV19 and J is TRBJ2-3, with unresolved D. The CDR3 sequence is 12 residues long. V was clipped by 1 base and J by 1 base, with 0 bases between them. CDR1 and CDR2 (germline): LNHDA, SQIVND (reference sequence). The CDR3 bases are TGTGCCAGTAGTATAGGCACAGATACGCAGTATTTT. Translation: CASSIGTDTQYF.

The chain carries TRBV15 and TRBJ2-3; D might be TRBD2 (7 bases). CDR3 length: 20 amino acids. Germline CDR1 reads LNHNV; CDR2 reads YYDKDF (reference sequence). V gave up 1 base and J gave up 2 bases, with 25 bases separating them. The CDR3 loop reads CATSRGTIRQAGRDTDTQYF. The CDR3 coding sequence is TGTGCCACCAGCAGAGGGACTATTCGACAGGCGGGGAGGGACACAGATACGCAGTATTTT.

The genes are TRBV29-1 and TRBJ2-1, with D possibly TRBD1 on 5 matching bases. The CDR3 runs to 13 residues. Trimming removed 3 bases at V and 6 bases at J, with 12 bases between. CDR1 is SQVTM, CDR2 ANQGSEA, per germline. The CDR3 region is CSVETDRLNEQFF. As DNA, the CDR3 is TGCAGCGTTGAGACAGACCGACTCAATGAGCAGTTCTTC.

The rearrangement uses TRBV15 and TRBJ2-7, with unresolved D. From germline, CDR1 is LNHNV and CDR2 YYDKDF (reference sequence). Trimming cost V 0 bases and J 6 bases, with 15 bases left between them. CDR3 length equals 15 residues. CDR3 loop: CATSRDRYSKSEQYF. CDR3 sequence (DNA): TGTGCCACCAGCAGAGATAGGTACAGCAAGTCCGAGCAGTACTTC. The variable domain in full, completed from reference TRBV15 and TRBJ2-7, reads DAMVIQNPRYQVTQFGKPVTLSCSQTLNHNVMYWYQQKSSQAPKLLFHYYDKDFNNEADTPDNFQSRRPNTSFCFLDIRSPGLGDTAMYLCATSRDRYSKSEQYFGPGTRLTVT.

The DNA of the CDR3 is TGCGCCAGCAGGGCTGCTACAGGGAACACTGAAGCTTTCTTT. Translating gives CASRAATGNTEAFF. This chain connects TRBV5-1 to TRBJ1-1; tentatively, D is TRBD1 (5 bases). Germline V gene data show CDR1 as SGHRS and CDR2 as YFSETQ. Trimming took 5 bases from V and 1 from J, leaving 12 bases between them. CDR3 size: 14 residues.

The chain uses TRBV4-1 and TRBJ2-7, with D perhaps TRBD1 or TRBD2 (5 bases each). CDR3 length equals 17 residues. The V end was cut by 2 bases, the J end by 0 bases, with 17 bases between. The V gene's germline CDR1 is MGHRA and CDR2 YSYEKL. The CDR3 DNA sequence: TGCGCCAGCAGCCAAATCATTGGGGACCAAAACTCCTACGAGCAGTACTTC. This translates into CASSQIIGDQNSYEQYF.

The V and J genes are TRBV9 and TRBJ1-1; D might be TRBD1 (5 bases). Germline V gene lookup returns CDR1 SGDLS and CDR2 YYNGEE. V dropped 2 bases and J dropped 4 bases, with 9 bases sitting between them. The CDR3 has 13 amino acids. The CDR3 region has the DNA TGTGCCAGCAGCGTTGGGGGTTCCACTGAAGCTTTCTTT. It translates to CASSVGGSTEAFF.

J is TRBJ1-1 and V is TRBV9; TRBD1 aligns across 7 bases. The CDR3 has 16 amino acids. Losses at the gene ends were 6 bases for V and 0 bases for J; bases not matched to a gene: 11. Germline CDR1 is SGDLS and CDR2 is YYNGEE. The CDR3 DNA is TGTGCCAGCACCCCAGGGGGAGGGGGCATGAACACTGAAGCTTTCTTT. Amino acid sequence: CASTPGGGGMNTEAFF.